The 25 T cell receptor beta chains given below trace back to one sample, sequenced in a study of blood T cells in healthy people across ages. A second 7 to 11 cycle PCR used barcoded and J-beta primers. One entry per CDR3 protein results from TCRdb running MiXCR on the 5' RACE reads. The sample has 1.5 million to 2 million distinct CDR3 sequences; around half are singletons. Sequences were obtained from blood. All receptors come from a woman in her thirties or forties in good health.

The chain recombines TRBV4-3 with TRBJ2-3; the D call may be TRBD1 or TRBD2 (5 bases each). The CDR3 is 15 residues long. CDR1 LGHNA and CDR2 YSLEER come from the germline V gene. V lost 1 base and J 5 bases, leaving 13 bases between the germline ends. The CDR3 is CASSQGDGAGDTQYF. The DNA of the CDR3 is TGCGCCAGCAGCCAAGGAGACGGGGCAGGAGATACGCAGTATTTT.

The J gene is TRBJ1-2, the V gene TRBV29-1, with D unresolved. The germline CDR1 and CDR2 sequences are SQVTM and ANQGSEA. V gave up 2 bases and J gave up 13 bases, with 11 bases separating them. The CDR3 is made up of 10 amino acids. The CDR3 here is CSVEPSLSTF. The CDR3 DNA sequence: TGCAGCGTTGAACCCTCCCTGTCCACCTTC.

This rearrangement joins TRBV27 to TRBJ2-5; TRBD1 aligns across 7 bases. Germline CDR1 and CDR2: MNHEY and SMNVEV (reference sequence). The CDR3 is 13 amino acids. The ends lost 6 bases at V and 11 bases at J; junction bases unmatched: 12. CDR3 protein: CASRPNRGREQYF. The CDR3 nucleotides are TGTGCCAGCAGGCCTAACAGGGGCAGGGAGCAGTACTTC.

The chain uses TRBV4-3 and TRBJ1-2; D gene unclear. Germline assignment: CDR1 LGHNA and CDR2 YSLEER. Trimming pared 0 bases from V and 3 bases from J, leaving 11 bases between. The CDR3 is 15 residues long. The CDR3 here is CASSQETRSYYGYTF. The CDR3 DNA follows: TGCGCCAGCAGCCAAGAAACTCGGAGTTACTATGGCTACACCTTC.

CDR3 coding DNA: TGTGCCAGCAGTGACCTCGGACAGGGGGCCTACGAGCAGTACTTC. Protein product: CASSDLGQGAYEQYF. The chain recombines TRBV2 with TRBJ2-5; 10 nucleotides align to TRBD1. The J call may be faulty, since TRBJ2-7 better matches the DNA end. This CDR3 contains 15 residues. Germline assignment: CDR1 SNHLY and CDR2 FYNNEI.

The V gene is TRBV4-2, the J gene TRBJ2-7; TRBD1 or TRBD2 may be the D gene (6 bases each). Per the germline V gene, CDR1 is LGHNA and CDR2 is YNFKEQ. The CDR3 totals 16 residues. V dropped 0 bases and J dropped 2 bases, with 14 bases sitting between them. CDR3 residues: CASSQDGGGAAYEQYF. DNA for the CDR3: TGTGCCAGCAGCCAAGATGGGGGCGGGGCGGCCTACGAGCAGTACTTC.

The chain uses TRBV12-3 or TRBV12-4 and TRBJ2-1; D tentatively reads TRBD1 or TRBD2 (5 bases each). There are 12 residues in the CDR3. V shed 2 bases and J shed 9 bases, with 8 bases lying between them. The CDR3 here is CASSLRGVEQFF. CDR3 nucleotide sequence: TGTGCCAGCAGTTTAAGGGGAGTTGAGCAGTTCTTC.

The rearrangement joins TRBV5-1 to TRBJ1-2; 9 bases align to TRBD1. The V gene's germline CDR1 is SGHRS and CDR2 YFSETQ. J was trimmed by 0 bases and V by 2 bases; bases with no gene match: 8. This CDR3 has 17 residues. The CDR3 DNA reads as TGCGCCAGCAGCTTCTCGGACAGGGGATTATCTAACTATGGCTACACCTTC. This codes for CASSFSDRGLSNYGYTF. The complete variable domain, with remaining parts taken from reference TRBV5-1 and TRBJ1-2, reads KAGVTQTPRYLIKTRGQQVTLSCSPISGHRSVSWYQQTPGQGLQFLFEYFSETQRNKGNFPGRFSGRQFSNSRSEMNVSTLELGDSALYLCASSFSDRGLSNYGYTFGSGTRLTVV.

The count of this clonotype is one. The CDR3 is CASSRGLAGGYSEQFF. DNA of the CDR3: TGTGCCAGCAGTCGAGGACTAGCGGGGGGGTACTCTGAGCAGTTCTTC. This chain links TRBV3-1 with TRBJ2-1; TRBD2 matches 15 bases. Germline assignment: CDR1 LGHDT and CDR2 YNNKEL (reference sequence). The CDR3 spans 16 residues. V shed 6 bases and J 9 bases; nucleotides not matched to a gene: 9.

Only a few counts were recorded for this clonotype. A much larger clone sits a single nucleotide away, making a read error possible. The rearrangement links TRBV27 to TRBJ2-5; D tentatively fits TRBD1 or TRBD2 (5 bases each). This CDR3 is built from 13 residues. With 5 bases removed from V and 1 base from J, the gap between germline ends came to 8 bases. The germline CDR1 and CDR2 sequences are MNHEY and SMNVEV (reference sequence). This CDR3 is CASSGDGQETQYF. The DNA for the CDR3 is TGTGCCAGCAGTGGGGACGGCCAAGAGACCCAGTACTTC.

This clonotype was counted a few times. The chain carries TRBV20-1 and TRBJ2-5; 9 bases align to TRBD1. Trimming took 3 bases from V and 4 from J; bases not matched to a gene: 9. Germline assignment: CDR1 DFQATT and CDR2 SNEGSKA (reference sequence). This CDR3 has 15 amino acids. CDR3 protein: CSASRPQGARETQYF. The CDR3 DNA is TGCAGTGCTAGCCGACCACAGGGGGCGCGAGAGACCCAGTACTTC.

The chain uses TRBV15 and TRBJ1-1; D is unresolved. The CDR3 loop spans 12 amino acids. CDR1 and CDR2 (germline): LNHNV, YYDKDF (reference sequence). Deletions cut 0 bases from V and 11 bases from J, with 10 bases between. CDR3 DNA sequence: TGTGCCACCAGCAGAGATTCGGGCGGGGCTTTCTTT. Protein product: CATSRDSGGAFF. The full variable domain, with the rest looked up from reference TRBV15 and TRBJ1-1, is DAMVIQNPRYQVTQFGKPVTLSCSQTLNHNVMYWYQQKSSQAPKLLFHYYDKDFNNEADTPDNFQSRRPNTSFCFLDIRSPGLGDTAMYLCATSRDSGGAFFGQGTRLTVV.

This chain connects TRBV27 to TRBJ2-7; D is perhaps TRBD1 (5 bases). Trimming left V 5 bases short and J 0 bases short, with 20 bases between. This CDR3 is built from 17 residues. CDR1 and CDR2 from the germline V gene are MNHEY and SMNVEV (reference sequence). CDR3 amino acids: CASSLRGTTVSSYEQYF. The DNA of the CDR3 is TGTGCCAGCAGTCTTAGGGGTACGACAGTTTCCTCCTACGAGCAGTACTTC.

CDR3 sequence reads: CASSLIWSAMGGTNEQYF. In DNA form, the CDR3 reads TGTGCCAGCAGTTTGATATGGAGTGCCATGGGGGGGACCAATGAGCAGTACTTC. The chain links TRBV12-3 or TRBV12-4 to TRBJ2-1, with TRBD2 identical over 7 bases. The J call may not be correct, given that the DNA end is closer to TRBJ2-7. The CDR3 is 18 amino acids.

The gene calls are TRBV7-9 and TRBJ1-2, with a weak D call TRBD1 (6 bases). V was clipped by 8 bases and J by 3 bases, with 13 bases between them. CDR1 SEHNR and CDR2 FQNEAQ come from the germline V gene (reference sequence). The length of the CDR3 is 13 residues. This chain's CDR3 is CASVPGQYYGYTF. The CDR3, as DNA: TGTGCCAGCGTTCCGGGACAATACTATGGCTACACCTTC. Drawing the rest from reference TRBV7-9 and TRBJ1-2, the complete variable domain is DTGVSQNPRHKITKRGQNVTFRCDPISEHNRLYWYRQTLGQGPEFLTYFQNEAQLEKSRLLSDRFSAERPKGSFSTLEIQRTEQGDSAMYLCASVPGQYYGYTFGSGTRLTVV.

V usage is TRBV6-1 and J usage is TRBJ1-1, with 9 positions matching TRBD1. Germline CDR1 and CDR2: MNHNS and SASEGT. CDR3 length equals 18 residues. Trimming cost V 6 bases and J 7 bases; bases outside gene matches: 21. The CDR3 is CASRDPGTGSGGGYEAFF. The CDR3 DNA reads as TGTGCCAGCAGGGACCCCGGGACAGGGTCAGGAGGGGGGTATGAAGCTTTCTTT.

This chain connects TRBV5-1 to TRBJ1-1; tentatively, D is TRBD1 (6 bases). Germline CDR1 reads SGHRS; CDR2 reads YFSETQ. The CDR3 contains 13 residues. Trimming cost V 3 bases and J 4 bases, with 10 bases left between them. CDR3 DNA sequence: TGCGCCAGCAGCTGGTCAGGGGCCACTGAAGCTTTCTTT. Translation: CASSWSGATEAFF.

This chain uses TRBV28 with TRBJ2-1; 7 nucleotides agree with TRBD2. Germline lookup yields CDR1 MDHEN and CDR2 SYDVKM. After removal of 4 bases from V and 10 bases from J, the junction contained 7 bases not matched to a gene. There are 13 residues in the CDR3. This chain's CDR3 is CASSSTSPWEQFF. In DNA form, the CDR3 reads TGTGCCAGCAGTTCGACTAGCCCCTGGGAGCAGTTCTTC.

The CDR3 coding sequence is TGTGCCAGCAGCTTGCTCCGGGCGTACAATGAGCAGTTCTTC. Its translation: CASSLLRAYNEQFF. J is TRBJ2-1 and V is TRBV5-8; D gene uncertain. The length of the CDR3 is 14 residues. Germline CDR1 and CDR2: SGHTS and YDEGEE. Trimming stripped 1 base from V and 4 bases from J, with 9 bases between.

The J gene is TRBJ1-5, the V gene TRBV6-2 or TRBV6-3, with TRBD1 matching 9 bases. Per germline, CDR1 MNHEY and CDR2 SVGEGT. V lost 7 bases, J lost 1 base, and 20 bases stayed unmatched. The CDR3 is made up of 20 amino acids. In DNA, the CDR3 is TGTGCCAGCACCAGAAAGATCGGACAGGGGTCAGGTATAAGCAATCAGCCCCAGCATTTT. Protein product: CASTRKIGQGSGISNQPQHF.

The chain is built from TRBV2 and TRBJ2-4; TRBD1 might be the D (5 bases). Trimming shortened V by 3 bases and J by 0 bases, and 6 bases separated the two germline ends. CDR3 size: 14 residues. Germline assignment: CDR1 SNHLY and CDR2 FYNNEI. CDR3: CASSETEAKNIQYF. The CDR3 DNA sequence: TGTGCCAGCAGTGAGACAGAAGCCAAAAACATTCAGTACTTC.

This clonotype occurred a few times. This chain uses TRBV24-1 with TRBJ2-1, with D perhaps given as TRBD1 or TRBD2 (6 bases each). This CDR3 has 16 amino acids. Deletions cut 8 bases from V and 4 bases from J, with 20 bases between. In germline, CDR1 is KGHDR, CDR2 SFDVKD. This CDR3 is CATMGGRGLPYNEQFF. The CDR3 DNA follows: TGTGCCACCATGGGAGGAAGGGGGTTACCATACAATGAGCAGTTCTTC.

The chain joins TRBV28 to TRBJ1-1, with 9 bases lining up with TRBD1. The CDR3 has 14 amino acids. Trimming removed 5 bases from V and 5 bases from J; junction bases left unmatched: 6. The germline V gene has CDR1 MDHEN and CDR2 SYDVKM. CDR3 DNA sequence: TGTGCCAGCAGTGCCGCCGGACAGGGGACTGAAGCTTTCTTT. This encodes CASSAAGQGTEAFF.

V is TRBV10-3 and J is TRBJ2-6; no clear D. This CDR3 region has 15 residues. V shed 0 bases and J shed 2 bases, with 5 bases lying between them. Germline CDR1 and CDR2: ENHRY and SYGVKD. The CDR3 spells CAISESVAGANVLTF. Written as DNA, the CDR3 is TGTGCCATCAGTGAGTCGGTCGCTGGGGCCAACGTCCTGACTTTC.

This sequence joins TRBV2 and TRBJ2-7; D gene uncertain. Germline lookup yields CDR1 SNHLY and CDR2 FYNNEI. This CDR3 region has 13 residues. With 8 bases removed from V and 2 bases from J, the gap between germline ends came to 13 bases. As DNA, the CDR3 is TGTGCCAGCCACCCGGAGAGCGCCTACGAGCAGTACTTC. It yields the protein CASHPESAYEQYF.